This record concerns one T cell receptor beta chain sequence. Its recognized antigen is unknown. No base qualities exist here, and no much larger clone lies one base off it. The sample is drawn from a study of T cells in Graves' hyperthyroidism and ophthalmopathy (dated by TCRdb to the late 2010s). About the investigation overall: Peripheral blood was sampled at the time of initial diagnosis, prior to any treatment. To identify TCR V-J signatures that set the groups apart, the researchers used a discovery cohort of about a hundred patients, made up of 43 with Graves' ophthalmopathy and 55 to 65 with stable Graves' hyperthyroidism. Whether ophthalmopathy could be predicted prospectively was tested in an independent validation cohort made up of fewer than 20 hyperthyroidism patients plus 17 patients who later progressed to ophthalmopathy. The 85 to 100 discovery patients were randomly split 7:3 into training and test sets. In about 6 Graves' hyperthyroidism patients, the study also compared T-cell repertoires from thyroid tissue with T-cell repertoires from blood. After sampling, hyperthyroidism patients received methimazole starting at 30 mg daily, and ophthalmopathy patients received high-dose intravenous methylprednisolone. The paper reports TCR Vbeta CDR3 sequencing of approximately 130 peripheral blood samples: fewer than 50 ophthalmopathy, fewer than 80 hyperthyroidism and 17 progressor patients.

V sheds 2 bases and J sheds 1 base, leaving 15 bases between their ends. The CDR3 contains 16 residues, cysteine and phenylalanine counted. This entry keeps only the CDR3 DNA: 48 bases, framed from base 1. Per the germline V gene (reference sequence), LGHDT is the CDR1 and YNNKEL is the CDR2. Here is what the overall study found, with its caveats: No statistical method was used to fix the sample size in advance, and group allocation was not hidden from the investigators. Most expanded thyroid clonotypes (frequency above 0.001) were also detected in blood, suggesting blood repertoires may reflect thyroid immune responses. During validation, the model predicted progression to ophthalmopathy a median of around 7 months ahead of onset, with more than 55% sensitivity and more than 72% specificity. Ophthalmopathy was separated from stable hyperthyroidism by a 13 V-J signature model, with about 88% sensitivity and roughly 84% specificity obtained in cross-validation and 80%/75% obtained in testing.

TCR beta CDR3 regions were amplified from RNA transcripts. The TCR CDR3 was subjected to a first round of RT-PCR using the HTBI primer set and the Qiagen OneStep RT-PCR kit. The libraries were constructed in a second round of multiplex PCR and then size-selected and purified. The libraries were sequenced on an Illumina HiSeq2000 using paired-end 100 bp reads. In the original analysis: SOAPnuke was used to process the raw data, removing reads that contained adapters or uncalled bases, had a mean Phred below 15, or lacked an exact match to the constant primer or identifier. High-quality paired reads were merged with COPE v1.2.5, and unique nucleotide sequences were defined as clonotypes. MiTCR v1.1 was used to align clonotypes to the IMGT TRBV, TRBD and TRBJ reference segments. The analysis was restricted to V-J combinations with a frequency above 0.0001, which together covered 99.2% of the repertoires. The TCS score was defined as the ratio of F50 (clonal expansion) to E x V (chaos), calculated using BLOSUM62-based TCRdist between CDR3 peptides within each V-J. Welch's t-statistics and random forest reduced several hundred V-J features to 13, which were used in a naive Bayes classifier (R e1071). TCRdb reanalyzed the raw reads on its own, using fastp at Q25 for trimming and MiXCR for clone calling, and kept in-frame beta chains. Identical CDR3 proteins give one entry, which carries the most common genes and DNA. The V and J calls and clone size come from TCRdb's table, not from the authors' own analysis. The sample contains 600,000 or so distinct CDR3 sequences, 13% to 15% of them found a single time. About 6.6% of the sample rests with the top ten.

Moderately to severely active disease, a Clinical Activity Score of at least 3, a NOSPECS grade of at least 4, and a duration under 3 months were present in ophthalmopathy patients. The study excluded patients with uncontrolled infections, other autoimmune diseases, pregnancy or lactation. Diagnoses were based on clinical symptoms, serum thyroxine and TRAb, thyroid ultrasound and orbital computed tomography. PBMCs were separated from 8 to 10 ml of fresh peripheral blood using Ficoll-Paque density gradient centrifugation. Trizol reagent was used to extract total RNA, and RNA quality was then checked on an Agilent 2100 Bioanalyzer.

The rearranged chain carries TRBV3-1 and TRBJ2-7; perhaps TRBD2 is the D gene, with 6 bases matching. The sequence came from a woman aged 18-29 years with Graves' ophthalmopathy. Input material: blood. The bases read TGTGCCAGCAGCCAAATGATGGTTCGGGGGTCCTACGAGCAGTACTTC. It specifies CASSQMMVRGSYEQYF.